This T cell receptor (beta chain) was identified in a study of cytomegalovirus exposure and HLA in healthy donors. Amplification used 60 Vbeta primers and 13 Jbeta primers. Per the study methods: In a later analysis, around 87 million unique TCR beta chains included roughly 11 million shared by two or more donors. Generated by immunoSEQ multiplex PCR, the TCRdb table keeps only in-frame clones and is missing some. V, J and clone size are those of that table, while D and trimming were read from the DNA. The sample consists of fewer than 70,000 clones, approximately 70% of them appearing once. Overall study results and limits: Later on, an analysis tied approximately 17,000 TCR beta sequences to HLA alleles at 0.05 false discovery rate. The authors listed some 150 TCR beta chains as cytomegalovirus-associated. Analyzed later, most CMV-associated TCR beta chains appeared HLA-restricted.

In germline, CDR1 is LGHNT, CDR2 FRNRAP. The CDR3 runs 12 residues. V gave up 1 base and J gave up 13 bases, with 10 bases separating them. By its share, this clone is medium-sized (0.01 to 0.1%). Its antigen is not identified. The receptor comes from a male donor in good health and CMV-seropositive. The chain has TRBV12-5 and TRBJ1-4, with no clear D. Sequencing used PBMCs. The CDR3, as DNA: TGTGCTAGTGGTTTGGGTCAGACTAGACTGTTTTTT. It yields the protein CASGLGQTRLFF.